This T cell receptor (beta chain) was profiled in a study of blood T cell repertoires in COVID-19. Overall study context: Collection of acute and convalescent COVID-19 samples took place in the United States, Italy and Spain. From T cells, B-cell-depleted T cells, or PBMCs came the material, which was cDNA or gDNA.

Per the study methods: Amplified reference gene primers provided the basis for estimating nucleated cell counts. TCRdb keeps only in-frame clones here, not all; method: immunoSEQ multiplex PCR. The V and J calls and clone size come from that table; D and trimming were worked out from the DNA. The sample has roughly 250,000 clones, roughly 82% seen once. Germline-derived CDR1 and CDR2 are SGHRS and YFSETQ. Germline trimming cut 3 bases from V and 7 bases from J; bases unmatched to any gene: 6. The CDR3 extends over 15 amino acids. This clone was seen only a few times. The chain recombines TRBV5-1 with TRBJ2-5; 13 positions agree with TRBD2. This clonotype was obtained from a woman aged 80 or over with active or convalescent COVID-19. Material for sequencing was peripheral blood. Here the CDR3 DNA reads TGCGCCAGCAGCTCCGGACTAGCGGGAGTCGGGACCCAGTACTTC. Protein: CASSSGLAGVGTQYF.